The 19 T cell receptor beta chains below come from one sample, sequenced in a study of T-cell memory formation after mild COVID-19. TCRdb used MiXCR to reprocess the 5' RACE reads, holding one entry per CDR3 protein. The sample includes 190,000 or so distinct CDR3 sequences, over 20% of them seen just once. Sample: PBMCs or a T cell subset sorted from them (not recorded which). The receptors stem from an adult woman who had mild COVID-19 (a few samples of this study predate the infection). Cell type and time point are not known.

This clonotype was detected a few times. This sequence joins TRBV19 and TRBJ2-3; TRBD2 is a possible D gene (5 bases). V dropped 1 base and J dropped 0 bases, with 5 bases sitting between them. The CDR3 consists of 14 residues. Per the germline V gene, CDR1 is LNHDA and CDR2 is SQIVND (reference sequence). DNA for the CDR3: TGTGCCAGTAGTATAGGCGGGAGCACAGATACGCAGTATTTT. Its protein is CASSIGGSTDTQYF.

The V and J genes are TRBV19 and TRBJ1-1; no clear D. This CDR3 comprises 12 residues. V lost 7 bases and J 1 base, leaving 7 bases between the germline ends. Germline V gives CDR1 LNHDA, CDR2 SQIVND (reference sequence). The CDR3 spells CASKFRNTEAFF. Written as DNA, the CDR3 is TGTGCCAGTAAGTTCAGGAACACTGAAGCTTTCTTT.

The V gene is TRBV5-1, the J gene TRBJ1-3, with a possible D match to TRBD1 (5 bases). Germline CDR1 and CDR2: SGHRS and YFSETQ. The CDR3 consists of 16 residues. Trimming shortened V by 1 base and J by 3 bases, and 14 bases separated the two germline ends. This CDR3 reads CASSLPEGTVGNTIYF. The CDR3 DNA sequence: TGCGCCAGCAGCTTGCCTGAAGGGACGGTTGGAAACACCATATATTTT.

Points on this clonotype: A read error may produce the germline difference seen at one junction end. The chain employs TRBV7-9 and TRBJ2-3, with D possibly being TRBD2 (5 bases). The CDR3 is made up of 13 amino acids. The V gene's germline CDR1 is SEHNR and CDR2 FQNEAQ (reference sequence). The CDR3 spells CAISSGYTRTQYF. As DNA, the CDR3 is TGTGCCATCAGCTCGGGGTATACCCGTACGCAGTATTTT.

The chain employs TRBV2 and TRBJ2-7; 12 nucleotides match TRBD2. This CDR3 spans 14 amino acids. CDR1 SNHLY and CDR2 FYNNEI come from the germline V gene. The CDR3 DNA reads TGTGCAGGACTAGCGGGACCCCCCGCCTACGAGCAGTACTTC. It encodes CAGLAGPPAYEQYF. The full variable domain, its missing parts supplied by reference TRBV2 and TRBJ2-7, is EPEVTQTPSHQVTQMGQEVILRCVPISNHLYFYWYRQILGQKVEFLVSFYNNEISEKSEIFDDQFSVERPDGSNFTLKIRSTKLEDSAMYFCAGLAGPPAYEQYFGPGTRLTVT.

This clonotype showed up just a few times. The V and J genes are TRBV29-1 and TRBJ2-3; perhaps TRBD1 as D (6 bases). V dropped 6 bases and J dropped 2 bases, with 15 bases sitting between them. This CDR3 contains 14 residues. Per germline, CDR1 SQVTM and CDR2 ANQGSEA. The CDR3 loop reads CSVAGTSDTDTQYF. CDR3 DNA: TGCAGCGTCGCCGGGACAAGTGACACAGATACGCAGTATTTT.

The sample holds a few counts of this clonotype. The chain combines TRBV20-1 with TRBJ2-5, with D possibly matching TRBD1 (6 bases). CDR1 is DFQATT and CDR2 is SNEGSKA in the germline V gene (reference sequence). The CDR3 has 15 amino acids. V was pared by 1 base and J by 3 bases, with 15 bases between. This chain's CDR3 is CSARGGPNYKETQYF. Written as DNA, the CDR3 is TGCAGTGCTAGAGGGGGGCCTAATTATAAAGAGACCCAGTACTTC.

In its sample, this clonotype was seen a few times. This rearrangement joins TRBV30 to TRBJ1-2, with TRBD1 as a possible D gene (5 bases). CDR1 is GTSNPN, CDR2 SVGIG, per germline (reference sequence). Trimming stripped 1 base from V and 4 bases from J, with 16 bases between. The CDR3 runs to 15 residues. The CDR3 protein is CAWSGGGQEGYGYTF. The CDR3 DNA is TGTGCCTGGAGTGGGGGCGGGCAGGAGGGCTATGGCTACACCTTC.

The chain is built from TRBV2 and TRBJ1-5; tentatively, D is TRBD1 (6 bases). Germline CDR1 and CDR2: SNHLY and FYNNEI. Deletions cut 1 base from V and 7 bases from J, with 11 bases between. The CDR3 loop spans 14 amino acids. Written as DNA, the CDR3 is TGTGCCAGCAGTGAAGAACAGGGAGAGCAGCCCCAGCATTTT. Its translation: CASSEEQGEQPQHF.

This chain uses TRBV7-9 with TRBJ2-3; 13 bases are shared with TRBD2. The germline gives CDR1 SEHNR, CDR2 FQNEAQ (reference sequence). The CDR3 spans 16 residues. Germline trimming cut 7 bases from V and 2 bases from J; bases unmatched to any gene: 6. For the CDR3, the DNA is TGTGCCAGCACCCCACTAGCGGGAGGGGTCACAGATACGCAGTATTTT. It specifies CASTPLAGGVTDTQYF.

This clonotype came up a few times. The CDR3 bases are TGTGCCAGCAGCTACCGCGGAAATTCACCCCTCCACTTT. Its protein is CASSYRGNSPLHF. The chain is built from TRBV3-1 and TRBJ1-6; D not certain. Between the trimmed V and J ends, which lost 5 bases and 7 bases, there was a span of 9 bases. CDR3 length: 13 amino acids. Germline values: CDR1 LGHDT, CDR2 YNNKEL (reference sequence).

This clonotype was seen more than once but under ten times. V usage is TRBV12-3 or TRBV12-4 and J usage is TRBJ1-2; tentatively, D is TRBD1 (6 bases). V was trimmed by 10 bases and J by 0 bases, leaving 18 bases between them. The CDR3 length is 15 residues. The DNA of the CDR3 is TGTGCCACTACTATGGGGGGGGCGGCTAACTATGGCTACACCTTC. Amino acid sequence: CATTMGGAANYGYTF.

This clonotype was seen only a few times. The chain employs TRBV7-2 and TRBJ2-1; 7 positions match TRBD1. Trimming at V came to 6 bases and at J to 3 bases, leaving 8 bases not matched to a gene. Germline V CDR1 and CDR2: SGHTA, FQGNSA. This CDR3 is 15 amino acids long. This CDR3 reads CASSYRGGGYNEQFF. In nucleotides, the CDR3 is TGTGCCAGCAGTTACAGGGGCGGCGGCTACAATGAGCAGTTCTTC.

In this sample, this clonotype turned up a few times. The chain is built from TRBV5-4 and TRBJ2-7; TRBD2 matches 13 bases. The germline gives CDR1 SGHNT, CDR2 YYREEE (reference sequence). This CDR3 has 17 amino acids. Trimming at V came to 4 bases and at J to 2 bases, leaving 9 bases not matched to a gene. The CDR3, as DNA: TGTGCCAGCAGCCTAGAAAGGACTAGCGGGGGACCCTACGAGCAGTACTTC. This codes for CASSLERTSGGPYEQYF.

This clonotype has more than one count but fewer than ten. CDR3 sequence (DNA): TGTGCCAGCCGTGGGGGAATCGGAGAGACCCAGTACTTC. Its translation is CASRGGIGETQYF. The genes are TRBV12-3 or TRBV12-4 and TRBJ2-5, with D tentatively TRBD1 or TRBD2 (5 bases each). V shed 8 bases and J shed 4 bases, with 14 bases lying between them. The CDR3 is 13 amino acids.

The DNA for the CDR3 is TGCAGTGCTTATAGCGGGGGGGCCACAGATACGCAGTATTTT. This gives the protein CSAYSGGATDTQYF. V usage is TRBV20-1 and J usage is TRBJ2-3; 11 nucleotides align to TRBD2. This CDR3 contains 14 residues. J was trimmed by 2 bases and V by 5 bases; bases with no gene match: 3. The germline V gene encodes CDR1 DFQATT and CDR2 SNEGSKA (reference sequence).

This clonotype turned up a few times. V and J are TRBV4-1 and TRBJ1-5, with 12 bases fitting TRBD1. Trimming at V came to 2 bases and at J to 7 bases, leaving 9 bases not matched to a gene. The CDR3 contains 17 residues. Germline CDR1 MGHRA, CDR2 YSYEKL. The CDR3 is CASSQLGTGGGRQPQHF. The CDR3 DNA reads TGCGCCAGCAGCCAACTTGGGACAGGGGGCGGTCGACAGCCCCAGCATTTT.

This clonotype showed up just a few times. The DNA for the CDR3 is TGTGCCAGCAGTCCCTGGGCTAGCGGGAGTGGATACAATGAGCAGTTCTTC. Amino acid sequence: CASSPWASGSGYNEQFF. The rearrangement uses TRBV6-5 and TRBJ2-1; the match to TRBD2 covers 10 bases. The CDR3 runs to 17 residues. Germline loops: CDR1 MNHEY, CDR2 SVGAGI. Trimming cost V 5 bases and J 4 bases; bases outside gene matches: 11.

This clonotype has more than one count but fewer than ten. The chain combines TRBV6-5 with TRBJ1-4, with TRBD1 matching over 7 bases. Trimming took 2 bases from V and 8 from J; bases not matched to a gene: 11. The CDR3 extends over 16 amino acids. Per the germline V gene, CDR1 is MNHEY and CDR2 is SVGAGI. CDR3 amino acids: CASSYAAGQVVEKLFF. Written as DNA, the CDR3 is TGTGCCAGCAGTTACGCCGCCGGACAGGTGGTGGAAAAACTGTTTTTT.